A single sample gave rise to the 17 T cell receptor beta chains below, sequenced in a study of breast tumors, draining lymph nodes, adjacent tissues. TCRdb processed the multiplex PCR reads anew with MiXCR; each CDR3 protein has one entry. The sample holds 45,000 to 60,000 distinct CDR3 sequences, about 23% seen once. Sequences were obtained from breast tumor tissue. These receptors were collected from a female donor with breast cancer. Some clones in this sample may be carry-over from other donors' samples.

Sample share makes this clonotype medium-sized. The V and J genes are TRBV2 and TRBJ1-2; no clear D gene. The CDR3 consists of 16 residues. V lost 3 bases to trimming and J lost 0 bases, with 14 bases between them. The germline gives CDR1 SNHLY, CDR2 FYNNEI. The CDR3 coding sequence is TGTGCCAGCAGTGATTTCCCAGCGGATACTAACTATGGCTACACCTTC. Protein sequence: CASSDFPADTNYGYTF.

Only a few counts were recorded for this clonotype. The chain carries TRBV2 and TRBJ2-5, with D unclear. Trimming took off 7 bases at V and 3 bases at J, with 9 bases between the two ends. The CDR3 is made up of 12 amino acids. The germline gives CDR1 SNHLY, CDR2 FYNNEI. The CDR3 DNA is TGTGCCAGCACTTCAGCAAAAGAGACCCAGTACTTC. Encoded protein: CASTSAKETQYF.

In this sample, this clonotype turned up many times. The CDR3 bases are TGTGCCACCAGCGGCCGACTTTCCGACAACCCCTTCGAGCAGTACTTC. It specifies CATSGRLSDNPFEQYF. The chain uses TRBV15 and TRBJ2-7; no definite D call. V was pared by 5 bases and J by 6 bases, with 23 bases between. CDR1 LNHNV and CDR2 YYDKDF come from the germline V gene (reference sequence). This CDR3 is 16 amino acids long.

The chain uses TRBV5-5 and TRBJ2-1; 9 nucleotides agree with TRBD2. V lost 0 bases to trimming and J lost 7 bases; unmatched junction nucleotides: 5. The germline gives CDR1 SGHKS, CDR2 YYEKEE (reference sequence). There are 15 residues in the CDR3. CDR3 DNA sequence: TGTGCCAGCAGCTTGGAAAGCGGGAGGACAAATGAGCAGTTCTTC. Translating it yields CASSLESGRTNEQFF.

Many counts were recorded for this clonotype. This rearrangement joins TRBV5-1 to TRBJ2-7; D ambiguous. Per germline, CDR1 SGHRS and CDR2 YFSETQ. This CDR3 is built from 16 residues. V lost 4 bases to trimming and J lost 2 bases, with 19 bases between them. The DNA for the CDR3 is TGCGCCAGCAGCACCGGACGGCGACCTGTTACCTACGAGCAGTACTTC. Its translation: CASSTGRRPVTYEQYF.

V usage is TRBV2 and J usage is TRBJ2-2; perhaps TRBD2 as D (6 bases). The CDR3 loop spans 14 amino acids. Per germline, CDR1 SNHLY and CDR2 FYNNEI. CDR3 residues: CTGSQLAITGELFF. The CDR3 bases are TGTACCGGCAGCCAACTAGCAATAACCGGGGAGCTGTTTTTT.

J is TRBJ2-1 and V is TRBV5-1; D might be TRBD2 (6 bases). Germline V gives CDR1 SGHRS, CDR2 YFSETQ. Trimming cost V 4 bases and J 5 bases, with 16 bases left between them. The length of the CDR3 is 15 residues. The CDR3, as DNA: TGCGCCAGCAGCCCGGAGGGAAGGAGAGACAATGAGCAGTTCTTC. Encoded protein: CASSPEGRRDNEQFF. Looking up the rest from reference TRBV5-1 and TRBJ2-1 gives the full variable domain: KAGVTQTPRYLIKTRGQQVTLSCSPISGHRSVSWYQQTPGQGLQFLFEYFSETQRNKGNFPGRFSGRQFSNSRSEMNVSTLELGDSALYLCASSPEGRRDNEQFFGPGTRLTVL.

This clonotype was recorded at least ten times. This CDR3 reads CSARDRGTQYF. DNA of the CDR3: TGCAGTGCTAGAGATCGGGGGACCCAGTACTTC. This chain joins TRBV20-1 and TRBJ2-5; possible D gene TRBD2, 5 bases. V was cut by 0 bases and J by 7 bases, with 6 bases left in between. The CDR3 covers 11 residues. CDR1 and CDR2 (germline): DFQATT, SNEGSKA (reference sequence).

At least ten counts were recorded for this clonotype. V and J are TRBV20-1 and TRBJ2-2, with TRBD1 matching over 9 bases. The trim removed 7 bases at V and 2 bases at J, leaving 5 bases unmatched. The CDR3 consists of 14 residues. Germline loops: CDR1 DFQATT, CDR2 SNEGSKA (reference sequence). CDR3 in DNA: TGCAGTGGAATGGACAGGGGAAACACCGGGGAGCTGTTTTTT. Its translation is CSGMDRGNTGELFF.

This chain links TRBV12-3 or TRBV12-4 with TRBJ2-1, with D perhaps TRBD2 (6 bases). The CDR3 is made up of 17 amino acids. Trimming removed 2 bases at V and 8 bases at J, with 22 bases between. CDR3 in DNA: TGTGCCAGCAGTTTAACCCCCCTGTATCTGGGGGACTATGAGCAGTTCTTC. As protein: CASSLTPLYLGDYEQFF.

As regards this clonotype: The limits of the CDR3 on the DNA are not certain, so only TCRdb's listed CDR3 is given. V usage is TRBV5-4 and J usage is TRBJ2-2; the D call TRBD2 from the table was never checked on the DNA. CDR1 and CDR2 from the germline V gene are SGHNT and YYREEE (reference sequence). The CDR3 region is 20 residues in length, termini included. This chain's CDR3 is CASSLYGESTSYFGPGELFF.

This clonotype came up many times. The chain is built from TRBV11-2 and TRBJ2-7; 10 nucleotides agree with TRBD1. Losses at the gene ends were 3 bases for V and 1 base for J; bases not matched to a gene: 9. Germline CDR1 SGHAT, CDR2 FQNNGV. This CDR3 region has 17 residues. In DNA form, the CDR3 reads TGTGCCAGCAGCTTCCCTTTCCGGGACAGGGGATCCTACGAGCAGTACTTC. Translation: CASSFPFRDRGSYEQYF.

This clonotype has ten or more counts. The chain carries TRBV20-1 and TRBJ2-5, with D possibly matching TRBD2 (6 bases). V was clipped by 6 bases and J by 4 bases, with 15 bases between them. CDR3 length: 13 amino acids. Per the germline V gene, CDR1 is DFQATT and CDR2 is SNEGSKA (reference sequence). In nucleotides, the CDR3 is TGCAGTGCCGTGCCGGGACTTCGAGAGACCCAGTACTTC. This translates into CSAVPGLRETQYF.

This clonotype was recorded at least ten times. The V call is TRBV18, the J call TRBJ1-2; 8 positions match TRBD1. CDR1 and CDR2 from the germline V gene are KGHSH and LQKENI. This CDR3 is built from 13 residues. V lost 6 bases and J lost 4; bases outside the gene matches: 4. The CDR3 DNA is TGTGCCAGCTCCGTAGACAGGGGCTATGGCTACACCTTC. It specifies CASSVDRGYGYTF.

Details on this clonotype: A much larger clone lies one base from this, so it may be a read error. The genes are TRBV5-1 and TRBJ2-2; weak D call: TRBD1 (6 bases). The CDR3 extends over 15 amino acids. With 4 bases removed from V and 4 bases from J, the gap between germline ends came to 14 bases. CDR1 is SGHRS, CDR2 YFSETQ, per germline. CDR3 DNA: TGCGCCAGCAGCACAGGGACGGAAAGCACCGGGGAGCTGTTTTTT. It yields the protein CASSTGTESTGELFF.

This clonotype has at least ten counts. The genes are TRBV20-1 and TRBJ1-4, with 7 bases matching TRBD1. Per the germline V gene, CDR1 is DFQATT and CDR2 is SNEGSKA (reference sequence). The CDR3 consists of 13 residues. V shed 3 bases, J shed 5 bases, and the junction held 3 bases outside the gene matches. In nucleotides, the CDR3 is TGCAGTGCTAGGGACAGGTTAAATGAAAAACTGTTTTTT. Protein: CSARDRLNEKLFF.

The chain carries TRBV7-9 and TRBJ1-1; 9 bases agree with TRBD1. The germline CDR1 and CDR2 sequences are SEHNR and FQNEAQ (reference sequence). This CDR3 has 13 residues. V was clipped by 5 bases and J by 5 bases; unmatched bases: 3. CDR3 sequence: CASSTGQGTEAFF. The CDR3, as DNA: TGTGCCAGCAGCACGGGACAGGGAACTGAAGCTTTCTTT. The full variable domain, rest sourced from reference TRBV7-9 and TRBJ1-1, is DTGVSQNPRHKITKRGQNVTFRCDPISEHNRLYWYRQTLGQGPEFLTYFQNEAQLEKSRLLSDRFSAERPKGSFSTLEIQRTEQGDSAMYLCASSTGQGTEAFFGQGTRLTVV.